This TCR beta chain stems from a study of blood T cells in healthy people across ages. Germline V gene sequence: CDR1 MDHEN, CDR2 SYDVKM. V lost 6 bases, J lost 0 bases, and 8 bases stayed unmatched. The CDR3 is made up of 15 amino acids. A second PCR of about 7 to 12 cycles used a sample-barcoded 5' primer and a J-beta primer mix. TCRdb reprocessed the 5' RACE reads via MiXCR and lists one record per CDR3 protein. The sample comprises about 1.4 million distinct CDR3 sequences, approximately 59% of which are singletons, and 5% to 7% rests with the top ten. Total RNA was isolated from each sample in quantities of at least 5 micrograms. This clonotype showed up just once.

The chain carries TRBV28 and TRBJ2-7, with 7 bases identical to TRBD2. This clonotype was obtained from a man between 18 and 35 years old in good health. The specimen sequenced was blood. The DNA for the CDR3 is TGTGCCAGCAGATCCGGGGGGACGGTCTCCTACGAGCAGTACTTC. It codes for CASRSGGTVSYEQYF.